The clone carrying this T cell receptor beta chain was seen a handful of times. As yet, its antigen is unknown. These data are taken from a study of cytomegalovirus exposure and HLA in healthy donors. Study-level results: In a later analysis, at a false discovery rate of 0.05, 17,000 or so TCR beta sequences matched HLA alleles. Reports described diagnosis of cytomegalovirus status by the classifier as highly specific and sensitive. Reported findings show TCR beta sequences accurately forecast HLA-A and HLA-B alleles in most subjects.

The V end was cut by 2 bases, the J end by 1 base, with 23 bases between. CDR3 length: 19 residues. The germline V gene has CDR1 LNHDA and CDR2 SQIVND (reference sequence). In the PCR, 60 Vbeta and 13 Jbeta primers were used. The protocol was immunoSEQ multiplex PCR, while the TCRdb copy is restricted to in-frame clones and leaves out a portion. This sample has about 150,000 clones, with roughly 10% found just once. Sequenced input: PBMCs. The receptor was derived from a man between 45 and 60 years old in good health and CMV-seronegative. The chain couples TRBV19 to TRBJ2-5; tentative D call: TRBD2 (6 bases). The CDR3 reads CASSIIARHAGGFQETQYF. The CDR3 nucleotides read TGTGCCAGTAGTATAATCGCGCGCCACGCCGGAGGGTTCCAAGAGACCCAGTACTTC.